The 21 T cell receptor beta chains given below trace back to one sample, sequenced in a study of blood T cell repertoires in COVID-19. Here immunoSEQ multiplex PCR was the method, and the copy in TCRdb shows in-frame clones only, minus some. This repertoire shows some 170,000 clones, approximately 86% found once; its top ten account for roughly 1.6%. Sample: peripheral blood. Receptors were obtained from a woman aged 45-65 years with acute or convalescent COVID-19.

CDR3 in amino acids: CASSKQRAGTDTQYF. CDR3 nucleotides: TGTGCCAGTAGTAAGCAGCGAGCTGGCACAGATACGCAGTATTTT. This chain connects TRBV19 to TRBJ2-3; no firm D call. Trimming shortened V by 4 bases and J by 1 base, and 12 bases separated the two germline ends. The CDR3 is 15 residues long. CDR1 LNHDA and CDR2 SQIVND come from the germline V gene (reference sequence).

The chain links TRBV5-1 to TRBJ2-3; D call uncertain. Between the trimmed V and J ends, which lost 5 bases and 0 bases, there was a span of 4 bases. Germline CDR1 SGHRS, CDR2 YFSETQ. The CDR3 spans 12 residues. This CDR3 reads CASRTSTDTQYF. CDR3 coding DNA: TGCGCCAGCAGGACTAGCACAGATACGCAGTATTTT.

The chain carries TRBV11-3 and TRBJ1-3, with no clear D. The CDR3 sequence is 14 residues long. CDR1 and CDR2 (germline): SGHNT, YENEEA. Deletions cut 6 bases from V and 3 bases from J, with 12 bases between. In DNA, the CDR3 is TGTGCCAGCAGTCCATGGTCGGGTGGAAACACCATATATTTT. It encodes CASSPWSGGNTIYF.

The V call is TRBV5-4, the J call TRBJ1-3; D remains ambiguous. CDR1 and CDR2 from the germline V gene are SGHNT and YYREEE (reference sequence). This CDR3 comprises 14 residues. The V gene lost 4 bases and the J gene lost 3 bases, with 11 bases spanning the gap. CDR3 amino acids: CASSRQEVGNTIYF. The CDR3 nucleotides are TGTGCCAGCAGCCGTCAGGAGGTTGGAAACACCATATATTTT.

This rearrangement joins TRBV27 to TRBJ1-6; 12 bases line up with TRBD1. The germline V gene has CDR1 MNHEY and CDR2 SMNVEV (reference sequence). Unmatched junction bases numbered 18, after V lost 6 bases and J lost 6 bases. This CDR3 comprises 20 residues. CDR3 amino acids: CASSRTNRDRGPLPNSPLHF. For the CDR3, the DNA is TGTGCCAGCAGCCGGACCAACCGGGACAGGGGGCCCTTACCTAATTCACCCCTCCACTTT.

About this clone: The junction and the germline gene differ at one end; a read error may be behind it. The gene calls are TRBV12-3 or TRBV12-4 and TRBJ1-2, with 8 nucleotides matching TRBD1. This CDR3 is 12 amino acids long. The CDR3 spells CASSPRDRPPRF. In DNA, the CDR3 is TGTGCCAGCAGTCCCAGGGACAGGCCACCCCGCTTC.

This chain joins TRBV4-1 and TRBJ2-7; TRBD1 matches at 8 bases. The germline gives CDR1 MGHRA, CDR2 YSYEKL. J was trimmed by 2 bases and V by 0 bases; bases with no gene match: 9. The CDR3 runs to 17 residues. CDR3 residues: CASSQDHRTGIPYEQYF. CDR3 bases: TGCGCCAGCAGCCAAGATCACAGGACAGGGATTCCCTACGAGCAGTACTTC.

The gene calls are TRBV24-1 and TRBJ1-6; D gene unclear. This CDR3 has 13 amino acids. The V gene's germline CDR1 is KGHDR and CDR2 SFDVKD. Trimming pared 4 bases from V and 4 bases from J, leaving 4 bases between. In nucleotides, the CDR3 is TGTGCCACCAGTGACAGGTATAATTCACCCCTCCACTTT. Its protein product is CATSDRYNSPLHF.

The chain employs TRBV7-2 and TRBJ2-3, with D uncertain. CDR1 is SGHTA and CDR2 is FQGNSA in the germline V gene. The CDR3 contains 15 residues. The germline V and J ends were trimmed by 1 base and 2 bases, with 10 bases remaining between them. The CDR3 nucleotides are TGTGCCAGCAGCTTAGACACTAAGGACACAGATACGCAGTATTTT. Its protein is CASSLDTKDTDTQYF.

This clone occurred once. The rearrangement uses TRBV5-5 and TRBJ1-2; D gene ambiguous. The CDR3 is 13 residues long. Germline loops: CDR1 SGHKS, CDR2 YYEKEE (reference sequence). V was clipped by 0 bases and J by 1 base, with 4 bases between them. CDR3 nucleotide sequence: TGTGCCAGCAGCTTGGCTTATAACTATGGCTACACCTTC. Amino acids: CASSLAYNYGYTF.

There are a few counts of this clone. The chain uses TRBV29-1 and TRBJ2-7, with 7 positions matching TRBD2. Germline lookup yields CDR1 SQVTM and CDR2 ANQGSEA. The CDR3 consists of 13 residues. The ends lost 6 bases at V and 3 bases at J; junction bases unmatched: 8. The CDR3 DNA reads TGCAGCGTCCAAGGGAGCGGGGACTACGAGCAGTACTTC. Translating gives CSVQGSGDYEQYF.

The chain's CDR3 is CASNRVGTGEQYF. The CDR3 bases are TGTGCCAGCAACAGGGTAGGAACCGGGGAGCAGTACTTC. This chain connects TRBV2 to TRBJ2-7; D perhaps matches TRBD1 (6 bases). Trimming stripped 7 bases from V and 7 bases from J, with 17 bases between. Germline V gene data show CDR1 as SNHLY and CDR2 as FYNNEI. The CDR3 totals 13 residues. Together with reference TRBV2 and TRBJ2-7, the CDR3 gives the full variable domain: EPEVTQTPSHQVTQMGQEVILRCVPISNHLYFYWYRQILGQKVEFLVSFYNNEISEKSEIFDDQFSVERPDGSNFTLKIRSTKLEDSAMYFCASNRVGTGEQYFGPGTRLTVT.

The rearrangement links TRBV29-1 to TRBJ1-1; D is unresolved. Germline V gene sequence: CDR1 SQVTM, CDR2 ANQGSEA. The CDR3 has 13 amino acids. Trimming left V 6 bases short and J 0 bases short, with 11 bases between. CDR3 DNA: TGCAGCGTCAGTGCGACACTGAACACTGAAGCTTTCTTT. Translation: CSVSATLNTEAFF.

The genes are TRBV12-3 or TRBV12-4 and TRBJ1-1; D uncertain. CDR3 length equals 11 residues. The V and J ends lost 8 bases and 5 bases respectively, with 9 bases between them. CDR3 sequence: CASSTRTEAFF. CDR3 in DNA: TGTGCCAGCTCGACCAGGACTGAAGCTTTCTTT.

CDR3 bases: TGTGCCAGTAGTAAGGCCCCTTTCAGGGTAGTGACTGAAGCTTTCTTT. Residues: CASSKAPFRVVTEAFF. The chain couples TRBV19 to TRBJ1-1; TRBD1 is a possible D gene (5 bases). Trimming left V 4 bases short and J 5 bases short, with 20 bases between. The germline CDR1 and CDR2 sequences are LNHDA and SQIVND (reference sequence). The CDR3 length is 16 residues.

The chain couples TRBV5-1 to TRBJ2-3, with 12 bases matching TRBD1. The CDR3 consists of 16 residues. V trimming: 0 bases; J trimming: 5 bases; junction bases outside the gene matches: 4. Germline values: CDR1 SGHRS, CDR2 YFSETQ. CDR3 sequence: CASSLEGTGGGDTQYF. The CDR3 DNA follows: TGCGCCAGCAGCTTGGAAGGGACAGGGGGCGGAGATACGCAGTATTTT.

The sample holds a few counts of this clone. This chain links TRBV19 with TRBJ1-2; D ambiguous. V gave up 1 base and J gave up 2 bases, with 8 bases separating them. This CDR3 has 14 amino acids. Germline V gene sequence: CDR1 LNHDA, CDR2 SQIVND (reference sequence). CDR3 sequence (DNA): TGTGCCAGTAGTATAGCGACGGAGAACTATGGCTACACCTTC. Translating gives CASSIATENYGYTF.

CDR3 sequence (DNA): TGCGCCAGCAGCCTGACTAGCGGGAGAGACACCGGGGAGCTGTTTTTT. Protein: CASSLTSGRDTGELFF. The genes are TRBV4-1 and TRBJ2-2; 12 bases are a match to TRBD2. V lost 4 bases, J lost 3 bases, and 3 bases stayed unmatched. Germline lookup yields CDR1 MGHRA and CDR2 YSYEKL. The CDR3 totals 16 residues.

In its sample, this clone was seen a few times. The chain uses TRBV19 and TRBJ1-2; 10 nucleotides agree with TRBD1. CDR1 LNHDA and CDR2 SQIVND come from the germline V gene (reference sequence). V was pared by 3 bases and J by 8 bases, with 3 bases of the junction left unmatched. This CDR3 region has 13 residues. CDR3 loop: CASSIGQGGGYTF. The CDR3 bases are TGTGCCAGTAGTATTGGACAGGGGGGCGGCTACACCTTC. Filled out from reference TRBV19 and TRBJ1-2, the complete variable domain reads DGGITQSPKYLFRKEGQNVTLSCEQNLNHDAMYWYRQDPGQGLRLIYYSQIVNDFQKGDIAEGYSVSREKKESFPLTVTSAQKNPTAFYLCASSIGQGGGYTFGSGTRLTVV.

The genes are TRBV15 and TRBJ2-5; no reliable D call. Between the trimmed V and J ends, which lost 0 bases and 3 bases, there was a span of 11 bases. The CDR3 loop spans 15 amino acids. CDR1 is LNHNV and CDR2 is YYDKDF in the germline V gene (reference sequence). DNA of the CDR3: TGTGCCACCAGCAGAGATCAGATACGAAAAGAGACCCAGTACTTC. Translated: CATSRDQIRKETQYF.

V and J are TRBV19 and TRBJ1-3; D uncertain. This CDR3 spans 13 amino acids. Trimming left V 5 bases short and J 0 bases short, with 5 bases between. Germline V gene lookup returns CDR1 LNHDA and CDR2 SQIVND (reference sequence). CDR3 sequence (DNA): TGTGCCAGTAGTGACTACTCTGGAAACACCATATATTTT. This translates into CASSDYSGNTIYF.